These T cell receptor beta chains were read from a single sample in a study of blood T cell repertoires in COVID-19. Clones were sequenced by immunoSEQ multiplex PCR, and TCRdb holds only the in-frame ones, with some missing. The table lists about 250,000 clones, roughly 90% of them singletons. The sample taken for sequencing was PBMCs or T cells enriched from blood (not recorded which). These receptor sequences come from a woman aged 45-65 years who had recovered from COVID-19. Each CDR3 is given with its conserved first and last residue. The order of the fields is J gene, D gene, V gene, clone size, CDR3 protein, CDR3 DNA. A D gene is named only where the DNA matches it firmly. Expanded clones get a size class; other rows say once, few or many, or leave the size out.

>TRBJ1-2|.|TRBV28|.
CASSLMGGEYGYTF
TGTGCCAGCAGTTTAATGGGCGGGGAATATGGCTACACCTTC
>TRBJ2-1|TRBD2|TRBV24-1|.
CATSDRTSGSSYNEQFF
TGTGCCACCAGTGATCGGACTAGCGGGAGCTCCTACAATGAGCAGTTCTTC
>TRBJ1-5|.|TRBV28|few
CASSPWTSNQPQHF
TGTGCCAGCAGTCCCTGGACAAGCAATCAGCCCCAGCATTTT
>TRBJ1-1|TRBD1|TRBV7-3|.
CASSLALEGAAFF
TGTGCCAGCAGCTTAGCGTTGGAGGGGGCAGCTTTCTTT
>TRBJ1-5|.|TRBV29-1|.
CSVSGHYNQPQHF
TGCAGCGTTAGTGGACATTACAATCAGCCCCAGCATTTT
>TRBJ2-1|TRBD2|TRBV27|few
CASRELAGGRGNEQFF
TGTGCCAGCAGGGAGCTAGCGGGAGGTAGGGGCAATGAGCAGTTCTTC
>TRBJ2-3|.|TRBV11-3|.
CASSPGGGADTQYF
TGTGCCAGCAGCCCGGGGGGCGGCGCAGATACGCAGTATTTT
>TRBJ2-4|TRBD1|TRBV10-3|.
CAIRYGQGTDIQYF
TGTGCCATCAGGTATGGACAGGGGACGGACATTCAGTACTTC
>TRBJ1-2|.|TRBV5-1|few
CASSYDQGGYTF
TGCGCCAGCAGCTACGACCAGGGTGGCTACACCTTC
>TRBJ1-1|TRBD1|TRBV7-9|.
CASSLLYRGNTEAFF
TGTGCCAGCAGCTTACTGTACAGGGGGAACACTGAAGCTTTCTTT
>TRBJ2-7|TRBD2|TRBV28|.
CASVGTSGSYEQYF
TGTGCCAGCGTTGGGACTAGCGGGAGCTACGAGCAGTACTTC
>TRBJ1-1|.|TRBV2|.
CASSEKGRGRTEAFF
TGTGCCAGCAGTGAAAAAGGAAGGGGCCGAACTGAAGCTTTCTTT
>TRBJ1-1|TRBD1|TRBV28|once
CASFRGPDTEAFF
TGTGCCAGTTTTAGGGGGCCTGACACTGAAGCTTTCTTT
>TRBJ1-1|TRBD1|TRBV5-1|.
CASSLTGAVNTEAFF
TGCGCCAGCAGCTTGACAGGGGCCGTGAACACTGAAGCTTTCTTT
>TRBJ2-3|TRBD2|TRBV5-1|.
CASSSGTSASTDTQYF
TGCGCCAGCAGCTCCGGGACTAGCGCTAGCACAGATACGCAGTATTTT
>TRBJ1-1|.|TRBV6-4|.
CASSVRGSMNTEAFF
TGTGCCAGCAGTGTCCGAGGGTCCATGAACACTGAAGCTTTCTTT
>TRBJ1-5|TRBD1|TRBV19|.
CASSPRDRVNNQPQHF
TGTGCCAGTAGCCCCCGGGACAGGGTGAACAATCAGCCCCAGCATTTT
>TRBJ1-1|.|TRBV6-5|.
CASSFTANTEAFF
TGTGCCAGCAGTTTCACAGCGAACACTGAAGCTTTCTTT